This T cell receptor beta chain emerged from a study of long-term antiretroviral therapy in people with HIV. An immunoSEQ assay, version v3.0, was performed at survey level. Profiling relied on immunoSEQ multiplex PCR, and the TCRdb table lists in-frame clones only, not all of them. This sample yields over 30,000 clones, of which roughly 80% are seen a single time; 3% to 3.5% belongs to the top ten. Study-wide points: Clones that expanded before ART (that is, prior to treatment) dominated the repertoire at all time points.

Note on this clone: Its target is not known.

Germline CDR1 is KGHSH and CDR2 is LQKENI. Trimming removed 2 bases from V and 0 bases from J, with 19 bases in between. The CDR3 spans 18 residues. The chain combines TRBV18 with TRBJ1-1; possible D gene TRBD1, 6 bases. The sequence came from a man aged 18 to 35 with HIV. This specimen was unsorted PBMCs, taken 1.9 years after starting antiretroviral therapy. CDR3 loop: CASSPRKGGTAMNTEAFF. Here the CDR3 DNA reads TGTGCCAGCTCACCAAGGAAGGGGGGGACCGCGATGAACACTGAAGCTTTCTTT.